The clone carrying this TCR beta chain showed up just a few times. Its antigen is unidentified. This entry is derived from a study of shared clonotypes between healthy human individuals. The study, taken as a whole, reports: In this cohort, only blood was sampled, and tissue repertoires likely differ.

Data came from immunoSEQ multiplex PCR; TCRdb stores just in-frame clones and leaves some out. Among around 510,000 clones listed, around 78% were seen once. After removal of 5 bases from V and 4 bases from J, the junction contained 15 bases not matched to a gene. CDR1 SEHNR and CDR2 FQNEAQ come from the germline V gene (reference sequence). The CDR3 extends over 17 amino acids. The specimen was PBMCs. This chain uses TRBV7-9 with TRBJ2-5, with 8 bases that match TRBD2. This sequence was found in a woman aged 40 to 49 in good health. Some clones in this sample may be carry-over from other donors' samples. CDR3 sequence: CASSPTSVPQNRETQYF. Written as DNA, the CDR3 is TGTGCCAGCAGCCCGACTAGCGTCCCTCAAAACCGAGAGACCCAGTACTTC.